Listed below are T cell receptor beta chains from one sample, sequenced in a study of T cells in Graves' hyperthyroidism and ophthalmopathy. A single record per CDR3 protein comes from TCRdb applying MiXCR to the multiplex PCR reads. The repertoire holds about 250,000 distinct CDR3 sequences, with almost 25% as singletons. Material: blood. The receptor source for this set is a woman aged 40 to 50 with Graves' ophthalmopathy. Both conserved end residues are trimmed from each CDR3.

V gene,CDR3 protein
TRBV29-1,SVGSRSYEQY
TRBV6-1,ATPGSGGIAF
TRBV6-1,ASSPTGGYGYT
TRBV13,ASSLVVQGGFGYT
TRBV6-1,ASIQGGAEAF
TRBV5-1,ASSFNGGTEAF
TRBV9,ASSEGHGPGFFSGNTIY
TRBV12-3/TRBV12-4,ASSFGGPGTQY
TRBV28,ASSLWAGGPNTGELF
TRBV12-5,ASGLVHHEAGDNQQY
TRBV12-3/TRBV12-4,ASSRAAGHEQY
TRBV18,ASSEPVNTEAF
TRBV5-1,ASSFGQIGDGYT
TRBV4-1,ASSQQPLGQYYEQY
TRBV28,ASSLFPRSEAF
TRBV12-3/TRBV12-4,ASKGVPWQATSGGYEQY
TRBV10-3,AISEGGQGAQGNQPQH
TRBV20-1,SPYKGGSSGEQF
TRBV30,AWIHVQGDYGYT
TRBV27,ASSSIGTGNQPQH
TRBV6-5,ASSYGGAGQYEQY
TRBV2,ASSGGDTPDFSWEQY
TRBV12-3/TRBV12-4,ASSSGYQETQY
TRBV6-1,ASRISTSGGLYEQY
TRBV6-1,ASREQGHSNQPQH
TRBV7-3,ASSYRSGTEAF
TRBV25-1,ASSVGGWDQPQH
TRBV11-1,ASSLFGTQNTGELF
TRBV30,AWSVSWREEGGELF
TRBV6-5,ASSSGTGGSDYGYT
TRBV28,ASRGSGRDEAF
TRBV10-3,AISEKGEAF
TRBV24-1,ATSAQQETQY
TRBV6-5,ASSYSNVRGLYEQY
TRBV27,ASHRAGGVYEQY
TRBV12-3/TRBV12-4,ASTLNMNTEAF
TRBV6-2/TRBV6-3,ASSLTEQETQY
TRBV6-4,ASSRDKLV
TRBV6-5,ASSFSASPQH
TRBV5-6,ASSAGTGYTGELF
TRBV9,ASSGGGQQETQY
TRBV12-3/TRBV12-4,ASSFSPGGGLRGSYEQY